These 23 T cell receptor beta chains were sequenced from one sample in a study of cytomegalovirus exposure and HLA in healthy donors. PCR employed 60 Vbeta and 13 Jbeta primers. The data were produced by immunoSEQ multiplex PCR, yet TCRdb's version contains in-frame clones alone and is incomplete. In the table there are roughly 150,000 clones, 64% of which are singletons. The sequencing input was PBMCs. These receptor sequences come from a woman younger than 45 in good health and CMV-seropositive.

The chain is built from TRBV6-6 and TRBJ2-5; D may be TRBD2 (5 bases). The CDR3 length is 12 residues. Germline CDR1 MNHNY, CDR2 SVGAGI (reference sequence). V was trimmed by 6 bases and J by 2 bases, leaving 7 bases between them. CDR3 residues: CASSQRQETQYF. CDR3 nucleotide sequence: TGTGCCAGCAGCCAGCGGCAAGAGACCCAGTACTTC.

The chain carries TRBV6-6 and TRBJ1-2; 10 nucleotides match TRBD1. Germline CDR1 MNHNY, CDR2 SVGAGI (reference sequence). The V gene end was trimmed by 2 bases and the J gene end by 4 bases; junction bases not matched to a gene: 4. CDR3 size: 15 residues. CDR3 region: CASSYGQGDGYGYTF. The CDR3 DNA follows: TGTGCCAGCAGTTACGGACAGGGGGATGGCTATGGCTACACCTTC.

This clone was counted only a few times. The chain joins TRBV29-1 to TRBJ1-1; 9 positions agree with TRBD1. Germline CDR1 reads SQVTM; CDR2 reads ANQGSEA. The length of the CDR3 is 13 residues. V gave up 3 bases and J gave up 1 base; unmatched junction bases: 0. CDR3 DNA sequence: TGCAGCGTTGAGGACAGGGGGAACACTGAAGCTTTCTTT. Its translation is CSVEDRGNTEAFF.

The chain couples TRBV5-8 to TRBJ1-2; D not certain. V lost 4 bases, J lost 4 bases, and 20 bases lay in between. The CDR3 consists of 16 residues. The V gene's germline CDR1 is SGHTS and CDR2 YDEGEE. The CDR3 sequence: CASSPQIRGSGYGYTF. CDR3 sequence (DNA): TGTGCCAGCAGCCCACAAATTCGCGGATCTGGCTATGGCTACACCTTC.

The chain is built from TRBV2 and TRBJ2-4; D is uncertain. The CDR3 covers 14 residues. Germline CDR1 is SNHLY and CDR2 is FYNNEI. V was clipped by 6 bases and J by 1 base, with 10 bases between them. The CDR3 reads CASRPSSAKNIQYF. Here the CDR3 DNA reads TGTGCCAGCAGGCCGAGTTCGGCCAAAAACATTCAGTACTTC.

This clone was seen only a few times. This chain links TRBV6-1 with TRBJ1-3, with TRBD1 as a possible D gene (6 bases). Germline V lookup: CDR1 MNHNS, CDR2 SASEGT. The V gene lost 6 bases and the J gene lost 3 bases, with 15 bases spanning the gap. The CDR3 is 15 amino acids. CDR3 coding DNA: TGTGCCAGCAGGGCGGACAGCGTTTTTGGAAACACCATATATTTT. It codes for CASRADSVFGNTIYF.

This clone was counted between two and nine times. The J gene is TRBJ2-7, the V gene TRBV7-9, with TRBD2 identical over 10 bases. J was trimmed by 6 bases and V by 6 bases; bases with no gene match: 5. The CDR3 totals 13 residues. From germline, CDR1 is SEHNR and CDR2 FQNEAQ (reference sequence). The CDR3 DNA reads as TGTGCCAGCAGGCCTAGACTAGCGGGCGAGCAGTACTTC. It is translated as CASRPRLAGEQYF. The whole variable domain, filled in from reference TRBV7-9 and TRBJ2-7, reads DTGVSQNPRHKITKRGQNVTFRCDPISEHNRLYWYRQTLGQGPEFLTYFQNEAQLEKSRLLSDRFSAERPKGSFSTLEIQRTEQGDSAMYLCASRPRLAGEQYFGPGTRLTVT.

This clone was seen a single time. The chain is built from TRBV5-6 and TRBJ2-5, with D maybe TRBD1 (5 bases). CDR3 length: 12 residues. Germline V gives CDR1 SGHDT, CDR2 YYEEEE. V lost 5 bases to trimming and J lost 4 bases, with 9 bases between them. The CDR3: CASSSGLETQYF. The CDR3 region has the DNA TGTGCCAGCAGTTCAGGGTTAGAGACCCAGTACTTC. The full variable domain, its missing parts supplied by reference TRBV5-6 and TRBJ2-5, is DAGVTQSPTHLIKTRGQQVTLRCSPKSGHDTVSWYQQALGQGPQFIFQYYEEEERQRGNFPDRFSGHQFPNYSSELNVNALLLGDSALYLCASSSGLETQYFGPGTRLLVL.

This chain connects TRBV5-4 to TRBJ2-3; tentative D call: TRBD2 (6 bases). Germline loops: CDR1 SGHNT, CDR2 YYREEE (reference sequence). CDR3 length: 15 amino acids. Trimming pared 3 bases from V and 0 bases from J, leaving 11 bases between. CDR3 sequence: CASSSGLDSTDTQYF. In DNA form, the CDR3 reads TGTGCCAGCAGCTCGGGACTCGACAGCACAGATACGCAGTATTTT.

This clone was counted between two and nine times. The genes are TRBV27 and TRBJ2-7; 14 bases line up with TRBD2. The CDR3 has 19 residues. The germline gives CDR1 MNHEY, CDR2 SMNVEV (reference sequence). Trimming cost V 3 bases and J 2 bases; bases outside gene matches: 12. The CDR3 protein is CASSFIGTSGGPIPYEQYF. The CDR3 DNA follows: TGTGCCAGCAGTTTCATAGGGACTAGCGGGGGCCCGATCCCCTACGAGCAGTACTTC.

Of note for this clone: Other DNA sequences in the same sample also yield this CDR3. The J gene is TRBJ1-1, the V gene TRBV30, with no clear D. CDR1 is GTSNPN, CDR2 SVGIG, per germline (reference sequence). V was pared by 4 bases and J by 5 bases, with 5 bases between. The length of the CDR3 is 10 residues. The CDR3 spells CAWTGTEAFF. CDR3 nucleotides: TGTGCCTGGACGGGTACTGAAGCTTTCTTT.

This clone has more than one count but fewer than ten. V gene TRBV29-1 combines with J gene TRBJ2-3, with TRBD1 matching 8 bases. This CDR3 is built from 17 residues. CDR1 SQVTM and CDR2 ANQGSEA come from the germline V gene. V gave up 1 base and J gave up 2 bases; unmatched junction bases: 11. CDR3 in amino acids: CSVEGQTGDWATDTQYF. In nucleotides, the CDR3 is TGCAGCGTTGAAGGTCAGACAGGGGATTGGGCCACAGATACGCAGTATTTT.

This chain links TRBV13 with TRBJ2-7; 7 bases agree with TRBD1. Germline V gene lookup returns CDR1 PRHDT and CDR2 FYEKMQ (reference sequence). This CDR3 has 12 residues. V trimming: 6 bases; J trimming: 5 bases; junction bases outside the gene matches: 4. CDR3 bases: TGTGCCAGCAGGTTGACAGGGAACGAGCAGTACTTC. It translates to CASRLTGNEQYF.

V and J are TRBV10-3 and TRBJ2-3; a possible D gene is TRBD2 (6 bases). Germline loops: CDR1 ENHRY, CDR2 SYGVKD. V lost 3 bases, J lost 2 bases, and 9 bases lay in between. The CDR3 has 14 residues. The DNA for the CDR3 is TGTGCCATCAGTGATGGCGGGGTCACAGATACGCAGTATTTT. As protein: CAISDGGVTDTQYF.

The J gene is TRBJ1-5, the V gene TRBV21-1; TRBD1, the D gene given by the table, was not confirmed from the DNA. TRBV21-1 is assigned pseudogene status. This CDR3 comprises 19 residues. Here the CDR3 reads CASRSNRQRTGHRGQPQHF. The CDR3 DNA follows: TGTGCCAGCAGATCCAACAGACAAAGAACAGGGCACAGGGGTCAGCCCCAGCATTTT.

This clone has only a few counts. The chain is built from TRBV7-3 and TRBJ2-3; TRBD1 might be the D (5 bases). V was trimmed by 2 bases and J by 5 bases, leaving 11 bases between them. The germline gives CDR1 SGHTA, CDR2 FQGTGA. There are 14 residues in the CDR3. CDR3 residues: CASSLGRVGDTQYF. In nucleotides, the CDR3 is TGTGCCAGCAGCTTAGGCAGGGTAGGAGATACGCAGTATTTT.

J is TRBJ2-1 and V is TRBV29-1; 7 nucleotides line up with TRBD2. Germline-derived CDR1 and CDR2 are SQVTM and ANQGSEA. This CDR3 region has 13 residues. The J segment lost 2 bases and the V segment lost 4 bases, leaving 2 bases of the junction unmatched. The CDR3 region is CSVASGTYNEQFF. The CDR3 DNA follows: TGCAGCGTTGCTAGCGGAACCTACAATGAGCAGTTCTTC.

The chain uses TRBV11-3 and TRBJ2-7, with D unclear. The CDR3 runs 11 residues. The germline V gene has CDR1 SGHNT and CDR2 YENEEA. Trimming removed 5 bases from V and 3 bases from J, with 5 bases in between. This CDR3 reads CASSANYEQYF. CDR3 sequence (DNA): TGTGCCAGCAGCGCGAACTACGAGCAGTACTTC.

This clone has more than one count but fewer than ten. J is TRBJ2-1 and V is TRBV11-3; the D gene is possibly TRBD2 (6 bases). Between the trimmed V and J ends, which lost 4 bases and 6 bases, there was a span of 16 bases. CDR3 size: 15 residues. CDR1 and CDR2 (germline): SGHNT, YENEEA. DNA of the CDR3: TGTGCCAGCAGCTCATTCGAACGACTAGTCAATGAGCAGTTCTTC. Translated, it gives CASSSFERLVNEQFF. Drawing the rest from reference TRBV11-3 and TRBJ2-1, the complete variable domain is EAGVVQSPRYKIIEKKQPVAFWCNPISGHNTLYWYLQNLGQGPELLIRYENEEAVDDSQLPKDRFSAERLKGVDSTLKIQPAELGDSAVYLCASSSFERLVNEQFFGPGTRLTVL.

The genes are TRBV9 and TRBJ2-7; 8 bases are shared with TRBD2. V shed 0 bases, J shed 7 bases, and the junction held 6 bases outside the gene matches. Germline V gives CDR1 SGDLS, CDR2 YYNGEE. This CDR3 is 14 amino acids long. The DNA of the CDR3 is TGTGCCAGCAGCGTAGGAGGTAGCGGGAAAGAGCAGTACTTC. Its protein product is CASSVGGSGKEQYF.

V usage is TRBV29-1 and J usage is TRBJ2-7, with D perhaps matching TRBD2 (6 bases). The CDR3 runs to 13 residues. The V gene's germline CDR1 is SQVTM and CDR2 ANQGSEA. V shed 5 bases and J shed 0 bases, with 11 bases lying between them. CDR3 sequence (DNA): TGCAGCGTTCGGGGCGGGACCTCCTACGAGCAGTACTTC. It specifies CSVRGGTSYEQYF.

For this clone: The same CDR3 can be traced to other DNA sequences in this sample. V gene TRBV2 combines with J gene TRBJ2-7; D uncertain. The CDR3 extends over 11 amino acids. V was clipped by 2 bases and J by 4 bases, with 3 bases between them. Germline CDR1 is SNHLY and CDR2 is FYNNEI. The CDR3 region has the DNA TGTGCCAGCAGTGAACGGTACGAGCAGTACTTC. It encodes CASSERYEQYF.

The V gene is TRBV5-6, the J gene TRBJ1-2, with D unclear. This CDR3 has 14 residues. Trimming cost V 0 bases and J 8 bases, with 14 bases left between them. CDR1 and CDR2 from the germline V gene are SGHDT and YYEEEE. CDR3 protein: CASSLGASDRGYTF. CDR3 nucleotides: TGTGCCAGCAGCTTGGGGGCCTCAGACCGGGGCTACACCTTC.